The T cell receptor beta chain described here comes from a study of T cells in Graves' hyperthyroidism and ophthalmopathy. This clonotype was detected many times. From RNA transcripts, TCR beta CDR3 regions were amplified. Primed by the HTBI set, a first-round RT-PCR was run on the TCR CDR3. MiXCR, applied by TCRdb to the multiplex PCR reads, yields one record per CDR3 protein. The table shows 360,000 or so distinct CDR3 sequences, with around 18% occurring only once. V gave up 2 bases and J gave up 8 bases; unmatched junction bases: 9. Per the germline V gene, CDR1 is MNHNS and CDR2 is SASEGT. This CDR3 has 14 amino acids.

The sample was blood. The receptor was isolated from a woman in her forties with Graves' ophthalmopathy. This sequence joins TRBV6-1 and TRBJ2-7; TRBD2 matches 7 bases. This CDR3 reads CASSELADPNKQYF. The CDR3 DNA is TGTGCCAGCAGTGAACTAGCGGACCCTAACAAGCAGTACTTC.